One sample yielded the 27 T cell receptor beta chains listed below, sequenced in a study of blood T cell repertoires in COVID-19. Clones were sequenced by immunoSEQ multiplex PCR, and TCRdb holds only the in-frame ones, with some missing. This sample has under 300,000 clones; around 87% occur once, and the top ten carry about 6%. Sequenced: PBMCs or T cells enriched from blood (not recorded which). The receptors here all came from a woman aged 25 to 39 with acute COVID-19.

The chain carries TRBV5-1 and TRBJ1-1; D remains ambiguous. The CDR3 totals 14 residues. Trimming removed 4 bases from V and 1 base from J, with 11 bases in between. Per the germline V gene, CDR1 is SGHRS and CDR2 is YFSETQ. The chain's CDR3 is CASSPNRRNTEAFF. The CDR3 coding sequence is TGCGCCAGCAGCCCGAACAGAAGGAACACTGAAGCTTTCTTT.

The gene calls are TRBV18 and TRBJ1-1; D is uncertain. Germline V gene lookup returns CDR1 KGHSH and CDR2 LQKENI. The length of the CDR3 is 11 residues. With 1 base removed from V and 10 bases from J, the gap between germline ends came to 7 bases. DNA for the CDR3: TGTGCCAGCTCACCACTGGGAGGAGCTTTCTTT. Its protein product is CASSPLGGAFF.

The chain is built from TRBV20-1 and TRBJ1-5, with D unclear. The V end was cut by 3 bases, the J end by 6 bases, with 9 bases between. The CDR3 covers 12 residues. Looked up from germline, CDR1 is DFQATT and CDR2 is SNEGSKA (reference sequence). This CDR3 reads CSASHNGQPQHF. In nucleotides, the CDR3 is TGCAGTGCTAGTCACAATGGTCAGCCCCAGCATTTT.

This clone appeared a single time. This chain uses TRBV11-2 with TRBJ1-6; D is unresolved. Germline CDR1 reads SGHAT; CDR2 reads FQNNGV. The V end was cut by 6 bases, the J end by 0 bases, with 9 bases between. The CDR3 is 15 amino acids. The CDR3 nucleotides are TGTGCCAGCAGTGCCCCGGGCTCCTATAATTCACCCCTCCACTTT. It is translated as CASSAPGSYNSPLHF.

This chain links TRBV28 with TRBJ2-7; 7 bases fit TRBD2. The CDR3 contains 16 residues. The V and J ends lost 4 bases and 2 bases, in that order; junction bases with no gene match: 11. Germline V gene sequence: CDR1 MDHEN, CDR2 SYDVKM. CDR3 protein: CASSSLLRGGPYEQYF. The CDR3 nucleotides read TGTGCCAGCAGTTCCCTCCTCCGCGGGGGACCCTACGAGCAGTACTTC.

The chain uses TRBV27 and TRBJ1-2; no reliable D call. The V and J ends lost 6 bases and 4 bases respectively, with 15 bases between them. The CDR3 runs to 14 residues. From germline, CDR1 is MNHEY and CDR2 SMNVEV (reference sequence). The CDR3 nucleotides read TGTGCCAGCAGCAAAAACCCTATATTCTATGGCTACACCTTC. It translates to CASSKNPIFYGYTF.

The chain combines TRBV5-1 with TRBJ2-1; D is undetermined. The V gene lost 9 bases and the J gene lost 9 bases, with 19 bases spanning the gap. CDR1 is SGHRS, CDR2 YFSETQ, per germline. This CDR3 is built from 13 residues. The CDR3 region is CATTATESAEQFF. As DNA, the CDR3 is TGCGCCACCACAGCTACAGAGTCGGCTGAGCAGTTCTTC.

This chain joins TRBV7-9 and TRBJ2-2; 10 bases fit TRBD2. This CDR3 has 17 amino acids. The V gene end was trimmed by 5 bases and the J gene end by 2 bases; junction bases not matched to a gene: 8. Per germline, CDR1 SEHNR and CDR2 FQNEAQ (reference sequence). The CDR3 loop reads CASSPRGLAANTGELFF. The CDR3 DNA reads TGTGCCAGCAGCCCGCGAGGACTAGCGGCAAACACCGGGGAGCTGTTTTTT.

The gene calls are TRBV6-1 and TRBJ1-4; 8 nucleotides agree with TRBD1. Per the germline V gene, CDR1 is MNHNS and CDR2 is SASEGT. The V segment lost 3 bases and the J segment 7 bases; nucleotides outside the gene matches: 4. The CDR3 covers 14 residues. The CDR3 region has the DNA TGTGCCAGCAGTGATGGTACAGGGGGTGAAAAACTGTTTTTT. Its translation is CASSDGTGGEKLFF.

This rearrangement joins TRBV27 to TRBJ1-5; 7 bases agree with TRBD1. V trimming: 6 bases; J trimming: 0 bases; junction bases outside the gene matches: 8. This CDR3 contains 16 residues. Germline V gene sequence: CDR1 MNHEY, CDR2 SMNVEV (reference sequence). The DNA of the CDR3 is TGTGCCAGCAGCTCGCAGGGGGGCTATAGCAATCAGCCCCAGCATTTT. It translates to CASSSQGGYSNQPQHF.

This clone has just one count. V usage is TRBV7-2 and J usage is TRBJ1-6, with a tentative D call TRBD1 (6 bases). Trimming cost V 3 bases and J 6 bases, with 9 bases left between them. Germline V gene lookup returns CDR1 SGHTA and CDR2 FQGNSA. This CDR3 is built from 14 residues. CDR3 bases: TGTGCCAGCAGCTTCCAGGGGCGTAATTCACCCCTCCACTTT. Its translation: CASSFQGRNSPLHF.

The chain couples TRBV19 to TRBJ2-1; 8 bases agree with TRBD2. The trim removed 8 bases at V and 0 bases at J, leaving 9 bases unmatched. Germline CDR1 reads LNHDA; CDR2 reads SQIVND (reference sequence). This CDR3 is 16 amino acids long. Written as DNA, the CDR3 is TGTGCCAGTCACCCCTACAGCGGGAGCTCCTACAATGAGCAGTTCTTC. It translates to CASHPYSGSSYNEQFF.

This chain uses TRBV3-1 (or the pseudogene TRBV3-2) with TRBJ2-7; 8 bases map to TRBD2. Trimming removed 4 bases from V and 4 bases from J; junction bases left unmatched: 12. The CDR3 runs to 16 residues. Germline CDR1 LGHDT, CDR2 YNNKEL (reference sequence). The CDR3 DNA follows: TGTGCCAGCAGCCTCCTCGCCGGGACTAGTGGATACGAGCAGTACTTC. It codes for CASSLLAGTSGYEQYF.

This sequence joins TRBV29-1 and TRBJ2-1; 10 bases are a match to TRBD1. Germline CDR1 and CDR2: SQVTM and ANQGSEA. The V and J ends lost 3 bases and 9 bases, in that order; junction bases with no gene match: 8. This CDR3 region has 14 residues. CDR3: CSVDSGTGVGEQFF. The CDR3 DNA sequence: TGCAGCGTTGATTCCGGGACAGGGGTGGGTGAGCAGTTCTTC.

This chain joins TRBV5-5 and TRBJ1-6; 9 bases fit TRBD1. Germline lookup yields CDR1 SGHKS and CDR2 YYEKEE (reference sequence). This CDR3 region has 15 residues. V gave up 0 bases and J gave up 9 bases; unmatched junction bases: 4. The CDR3 spells CASSLAGTGTSPLHF. The CDR3 region has the DNA TGTGCCAGCAGCTTGGCCGGGACAGGGACTTCACCCCTCCACTTT.

V usage is TRBV10-2 and J usage is TRBJ2-1; 11 nucleotides line up with TRBD2. The germline gives CDR1 WSHSY, CDR2 SAAADI. CDR3 size: 15 residues. V lost 4 bases and J lost 4; bases outside the gene matches: 3. This chain's CDR3 is CASSGLAGYYNEQFF. In DNA, the CDR3 is TGCGCCAGCAGTGGACTAGCGGGGTATTACAATGAGCAGTTCTTC.

This sequence joins TRBV3-1 (or the pseudogene TRBV3-2) and TRBJ2-1; 9 bases agree with TRBD2. This CDR3 comprises 17 residues. The V gene's germline CDR1 is LGHDT and CDR2 YNNKEL (reference sequence). Losses at the gene ends were 4 bases for V and 4 bases for J; bases not matched to a gene: 11. CDR3 coding DNA: TGTGCCAGCAGCCGCGTCCTTAGCGGGGGCAGATACAATGAGCAGTTCTTC. It codes for CASSRVLSGGRYNEQFF.

This chain uses TRBV2 with TRBJ1-6; TRBD1 aligns across 10 bases. From germline, CDR1 is SNHLY and CDR2 FYNNEI. The CDR3 totals 15 residues. The ends lost 4 bases at V and 8 bases at J; junction bases unmatched: 5. Here the CDR3 DNA reads TGTGCCAGCAGTGTATTGGACAGGGGGGATTCACCCCTCCACTTT. Translated, it gives CASSVLDRGDSPLHF.

The V call is TRBV27, the J call TRBJ1-5; D gene uncertain. This CDR3 contains 15 residues. Germline loops: CDR1 MNHEY, CDR2 SMNVEV (reference sequence). The germline V and J ends were trimmed by 2 bases and 3 bases, with 11 bases remaining between them. DNA for the CDR3: TGTGCCAGCAGTTTAGAGGGTAGGAACAATCAGCCCCAGCATTTT. Amino acids: CASSLEGRNNQPQHF.

The J gene is TRBJ1-4, the V gene TRBV29-1, with TRBD1 as a possible D gene (6 bases). Germline V lookup: CDR1 SQVTM, CDR2 ANQGSEA. V shed 6 bases and J shed 2 bases, with 13 bases lying between them. This CDR3 is built from 14 residues. In DNA, the CDR3 is TGCAGCGTGGGGTTTGGGGGCACTAATGAAAAACTGTTTTTT. This codes for CSVGFGGTNEKLFF.

This clone was counted a few times. The chain couples TRBV6-6 to TRBJ1-1, with a tentative D call TRBD1 (5 bases). In germline, CDR1 is MNHNY, CDR2 SVGAGI (reference sequence). The CDR3 contains 13 residues. V dropped 8 bases and J dropped 5 bases, with 15 bases sitting between them. The CDR3 DNA sequence: TGTGCCAGCGACCGCAGGGTTGGTACTGAAGCTTTCTTT. Its translation is CASDRRVGTEAFF.

This clone was recorded a few times. V gene TRBV4-3 combines with J gene TRBJ2-1; D possibly corresponds to TRBD1 (8 bases). This CDR3 is built from 16 residues. Germline V lookup: CDR1 LGHNA, CDR2 YSLEER. Deletions cut 2 bases from V and 1 base from J, with 12 bases between. The CDR3: CASSQLQGGSYNEQFF. The CDR3 DNA reads as TGCGCCAGCAGCCAACTACAGGGGGGGTCCTACAATGAGCAGTTCTTC.

The rearrangement uses TRBV7-9 and TRBJ1-5; 8 positions agree with TRBD1. CDR1 SEHNR and CDR2 FQNEAQ come from the germline V gene (reference sequence). The CDR3 covers 15 residues. The V segment lost 5 bases and the J segment 7 bases; nucleotides outside the gene matches: 10. CDR3 coding DNA: TGTGCCAGCAGCCCGCAGGACAGGGTCGGGCAGCCCCAGCATTTT. Amino acid sequence: CASSPQDRVGQPQHF.

The chain uses TRBV4-3 and TRBJ2-1; weak D call: TRBD2 (5 bases). Germline V gene data show CDR1 as LGHNA and CDR2 as YSLEER. Trimming removed 0 bases from V and 0 bases from J, with 18 bases in between. The CDR3 consists of 19 residues. Written as DNA, the CDR3 is TGCGCCAGCAGCCAAGATTTCGGAAGCGGCGTCAGCTCCTACAATGAGCAGTTCTTC. This encodes CASSQDFGSGVSSYNEQFF.

The rearrangement uses TRBV2 and TRBJ1-6; 7 positions agree with TRBD1. CDR3 size: 16 residues. In germline, CDR1 is SNHLY, CDR2 FYNNEI. Unmatched junction bases numbered 11, after V lost 2 bases and J lost 10 bases. CDR3 protein: CASSERFWVQGSPLHF. The CDR3 nucleotides read TGTGCCAGCAGTGAAAGGTTTTGGGTACAGGGGTCACCCCTCCACTTT.

This rearrangement joins TRBV29-1 to TRBJ2-1; maybe TRBD1 (5 bases). V was shortened by 6 bases and J by 9 bases, with 21 bases between the two germline ends. This CDR3 region has 14 residues. CDR1 is SQVTM, CDR2 ANQGSEA, per germline. The chain's CDR3 is CSVAKESSRGEQFF. Here the CDR3 DNA reads TGCAGCGTCGCAAAGGAGTCTTCAAGGGGTGAGCAGTTCTTC.

V and J are TRBV15 and TRBJ1-6; D remains ambiguous. Between the trimmed V and J ends, which lost 1 base and 7 bases, there was a span of 8 bases. The CDR3 runs 14 residues. The germline V gene has CDR1 LNHNV and CDR2 YYDKDF (reference sequence). The chain's CDR3 is CATSRGAQNSPLHF. CDR3 in DNA: TGTGCCACCAGCAGAGGGGCACAGAATTCACCCCTCCACTTT.